This TCR beta chain came from a study of blood T cell repertoires in COVID-19. Clones were read by immunoSEQ multiplex PCR, and TCRdb kept only the in-frame ones, dropping some. The data show tens of thousands of clones, around 77% seen once. Looked up from germline, CDR1 is SGHRS and CDR2 is YFSETQ. Trimming pared 0 bases from V and 7 bases from J, leaving 10 bases between. The CDR3 extends over 13 amino acids. The clonotype was recovered from a woman between 70 and 85 years old with active or convalescent COVID-19. The rearrangement uses TRBV5-1 and TRBJ1-1; D might be TRBD1 (5 bases). The source material was peripheral blood. In DNA form, the CDR3 reads TGCGCCAGCAGCTTGGCCGGGGGAGGTGAAGCTTTCTTT. Protein: CASSLAGGGEAFF.